The sequence of this T cell receptor beta chain was determined in a study of blood T cell repertoires in COVID-19. V was clipped by 4 bases and J by 4 bases; unmatched bases: 4. Germline V CDR1 and CDR2: SGHAT, FQNNGV. The CDR3 length is 13 residues. Profiled with immunoSEQ multiplex PCR; TCRdb holds only in-frame clones, not every one. The table records 120,000 or so clones, 65% to 85% of them present only once. The origin of this receptor is an older man with active or convalescent COVID-19. Material for sequencing was peripheral blood. J is TRBJ2-7 and V is TRBV11-2; 7 bases match TRBD1. DNA for the CDR3: TGTGCCAGCAGCTCTGGGACAGCTTACGAGCAGTACTTC. Residues: CASSSGTAYEQYF.